Listed here are 2 T cell receptor beta chains from one sample, sequenced in a study of blood T cell repertoires in COVID-19. Some clones are missing from TCRdb's copy, which holds only in-frame ones; the method was immunoSEQ multiplex PCR. The sample lists about 230,000 clones, 86% occurring once. Sequenced material: peripheral blood. These receptors all stem from a man aged 50-59 years with COVID-19, enrolled during active disease.

The V call is TRBV27, the J call TRBJ2-3; TRBD2 agrees at 7 bases. Germline values: CDR1 MNHEY, CDR2 SMNVEV (reference sequence). Trimming at V came to 5 bases and at J to 2 bases, leaving 7 bases not matched to a gene. This CDR3 spans 15 amino acids. CDR3 loop: CASSGSGGPTDTQYF. The CDR3 DNA reads TGTGCCAGCAGTGGATCGGGAGGCCCCACAGATACGCAGTATTTT.

This clone turned up a few times. J is TRBJ1-5 and V is TRBV9, with D possibly matching TRBD1 (5 bases). V lost 0 bases, J lost 6 bases, and 10 bases lay in between. The CDR3 is made up of 14 amino acids. Germline V gene sequence: CDR1 SGDLS, CDR2 YYNGEE. Written as DNA, the CDR3 is TGTGCCAGCAGCGTAGGGGGCGTTGGTCAGCCCCAGCATTTT. Translation gives CASSVGGVGQPQHF.